This T cell receptor beta chain was sequenced for a study of T cell repertoires in cytomegalovirus infection. Study at large: Public TCR beta signatures provided an indication of both CMV infection and a matching HLA type. Whole-study results and caveats: The study found HLA-C-restricted CMV-specific TCR beta clonotypes dominating the ex vivo response.

In the case of this clonotype: The antigen is undetermined.

TCRdb re-derived calls from the reads in MiXCR, one entry per CDR3 protein. The sample has some 590,000 distinct CDR3 sequences, about 40% seen once; the top ten hold 40% to 60%. CDR3 length equals 11 residues. V lost 10 bases and J lost 6, with 12 bases in between. Germline loops: CDR1 MDHEN, CDR2 SYDVKM. Source: cultured PBMCs, taken from culture after CMV antigen stimulation. This sequence joins TRBV28 and TRBJ1-1; perhaps TRBD1 as D (5 bases). The clonotype was recovered from a human donor in good health (CMV status not recorded). Some clones in this sample may be carry-over from other donors' samples. CDR3 DNA sequence: TGTGCCACCTTCTGGGGCGCTGAAGCTTTCTTT. Protein sequence: CATFWGAEAFF.